Sequencing of this T cell receptor (beta chain) was carried out in a study of blood T cell repertoires in COVID-19. Study context: Sites across the United States, Italy and Spain contributed samples from acute and convalescent COVID-19. T cells, B-cell-depleted T cells, or PBMCs supplied cDNA or gDNA.

Authors' analysis steps: Researchers report that nucleated cell counts were estimated from reference gene primer amplification. Repertoires were generated with immunoSEQ multiplex PCR, while TCRdb's copy carries only in-frame clones and drops some. That table is the source of V, J and clone size, and D and trimming were worked out from the DNA. The table has about 180,000 clones, 70% to 90% seen once. The CDR3 contains 12 residues. Between the trimmed V and J ends, which lost 8 bases and 6 bases, there was a span of 13 bases. In germline, CDR1 is LGHDT, CDR2 YNNKEL (reference sequence). This receptor was obtained from a man in his sixties with acute or convalescent COVID-19. This chain links TRBV3-1 (or the pseudogene TRBV3-2) with TRBJ1-1; D ambiguous. Input material: peripheral blood. CDR3 coding DNA: TGTGCCAGCGGTCATTGGGGAGCTGAAGCTTTCTTT. Protein sequence: CASGHWGAEAFF.